A single T cell receptor (beta chain) is shown here with its context. No cognate antigen has been identified for it. No base quality values were provided; no much bigger clone lies one nucleotide off. This entry is derived from a study of blood T cell repertoires in COVID-19 (TCRdb year 2020). Study-wide context: Samples from collaborators originated in the United States, Italy and Spain and spanned both the acute and convalescent phases of COVID-19. Samples came from the ongoing ImmuneRACE study (first 160 participants) plus 1,254 subjects from 6 global collaborators. Where available, HLA class I and class II types were obtained from metadata supplied by the sample provider rather than from assay-based typing. The sample metadata nearly always contained a de-identified subject ID, COVID-19 status, age in years and sex. The repertoires were released in a freely available public database meant as a resource for research on the immune response to SARS-CoV-2. The prospective study material was composed of cDNA or gDNA derived from T cells, B-cell-depleted T cells, or PBMCs. The dataset comprised deeply sampled blood TCRbeta repertoires from subjects exposed to, actively infected with, or recovered from COVID-19.

Collaborating institutions collected whole blood in K2EDTA tubes following their own protocols. Collaborator samples were shipped for TCRbeta analysis as frozen whole blood, isolated PBMCs, or DNA extracted from either sample type. Study-level results and caveats: Clinical and demographic metadata were provided uncurated, with the amount varying by source and participant.

The germline V gene yields KGHDR for CDR1 and SFDVKD for CDR2. CDR3 length: 11 amino acids, cysteine to phenylalanine. Only CDR3 DNA remains: 33 bases, in frame from the first base. V gives up 7 bases and J gives up 6 bases, and the segment between their germline ends measures 8 bases. TCRbeta CDR3 regions were amplified from genomic DNA using the immunoSEQ Assay, a bias-controlled multiplex PCR. Regarding the original processing steps: Nucleated cell counts per sample were estimated from amplification of reference gene primers within the assay. Sequence reads were collapsed and filtered to measure the absolute abundance of every unique TCRbeta CDR3 rearrangement. For each sample, productive Simpson clonality was calculated by taking the square root of Simpson's diversity index across productive rearrangements. TCRdb holds this immuneACCESS table with in-frame rearrangements only. Some clones are missing; in checked studies, unresolved V genes explain under half, and the rest has no known cause. V and J calls and clone size follow that table, whereas D and trimming were derived from the DNA. The sample yields 92,000 or so clones; more than 70% were counted once. Over 13% of the sample rests with the top ten.

This chain joins TRBV24-1 to TRBJ1-2, with the D gene call left open. The sequenced sample consisted of peripheral blood. The TCR was taken from a woman older than 75 with acute or convalescent COVID-19. The CDR3 amino acid sequence is: CATRDIDGYTF. The nucleotides are TGTGCCACCAGAGACATTGATGGCTACACCTTC.